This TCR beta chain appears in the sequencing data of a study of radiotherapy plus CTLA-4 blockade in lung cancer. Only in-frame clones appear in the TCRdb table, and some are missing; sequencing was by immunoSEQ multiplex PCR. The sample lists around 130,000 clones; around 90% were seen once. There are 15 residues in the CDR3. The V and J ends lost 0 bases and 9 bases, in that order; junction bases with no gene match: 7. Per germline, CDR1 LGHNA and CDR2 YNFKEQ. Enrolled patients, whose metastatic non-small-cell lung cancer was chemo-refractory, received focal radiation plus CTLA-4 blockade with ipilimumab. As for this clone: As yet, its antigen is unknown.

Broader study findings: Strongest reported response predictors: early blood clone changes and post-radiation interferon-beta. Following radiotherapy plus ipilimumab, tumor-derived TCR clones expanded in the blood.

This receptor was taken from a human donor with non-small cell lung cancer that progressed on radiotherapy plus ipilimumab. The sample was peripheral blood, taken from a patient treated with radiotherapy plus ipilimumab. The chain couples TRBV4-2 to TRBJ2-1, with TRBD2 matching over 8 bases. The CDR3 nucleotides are TGTGCCAGCAGCCAAGATTCAGCGGGAGTGGGTGAGCAGTTCTTC. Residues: CASSQDSAGVGEQFF.